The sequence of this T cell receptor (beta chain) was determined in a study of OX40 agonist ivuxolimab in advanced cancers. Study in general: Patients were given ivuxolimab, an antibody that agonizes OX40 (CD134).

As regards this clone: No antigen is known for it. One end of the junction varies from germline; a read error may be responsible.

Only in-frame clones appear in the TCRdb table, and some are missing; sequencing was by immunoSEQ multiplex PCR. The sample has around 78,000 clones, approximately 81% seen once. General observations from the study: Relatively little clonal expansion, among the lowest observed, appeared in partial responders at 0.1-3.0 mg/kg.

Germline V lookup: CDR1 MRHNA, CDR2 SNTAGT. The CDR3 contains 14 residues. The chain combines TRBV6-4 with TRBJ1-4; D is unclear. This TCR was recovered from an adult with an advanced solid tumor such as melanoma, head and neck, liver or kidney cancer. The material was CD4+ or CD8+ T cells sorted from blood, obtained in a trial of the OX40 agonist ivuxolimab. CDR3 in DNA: TGTGCCAGCAGTGATGAAAGGACTATTGAAAAACTGTTTTTT. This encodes CASSDERTIEKLFF.